Presented here are 17 T cell receptor beta chains from one specimen sequenced in a study of cytomegalovirus exposure and HLA in healthy donors. Vbeta (60) and Jbeta (13) primers were used in the PCR. Produced via immunoSEQ multiplex PCR; TCRdb's table is partial and in-frame only. The table lists 160,000 or so clones, approximately 80% of them singletons. The source material was PBMCs. Receptor source: a man between 18 and 35 years old in good health and CMV-seropositive.

This clone occurred a few times. The gene calls are TRBV5-6 and TRBJ2-1, with 7 bases lining up with TRBD1. Unmatched junction bases numbered 11, after V lost 2 bases and J lost 3 bases. CDR1 and CDR2 (germline): SGHDT, YYEEEE. CDR3 length: 17 amino acids. Written as DNA, the CDR3 is TGTGCCAGCAGCTTCCGGACCGGGACAGAAGACTACAATGAGCAGTTCTTC. This sequence encodes CASSFRTGTEDYNEQFF.

The rearrangement links TRBV5-8 to TRBJ1-4; 7 nucleotides agree with TRBD1. The CDR3 covers 14 residues. V was clipped by 4 bases and J by 8 bases; unmatched bases: 8. Per the germline V gene, CDR1 is SGHTS and CDR2 is YDEGEE. The CDR3 is CASSRDSEGEKLFF. CDR3 DNA: TGTGCCAGCAGCCGGGACAGCGAGGGGGAAAAACTGTTTTTT.

The chain carries TRBV2 and TRBJ2-7; the D is unclear. Trimming took off 1 base at V and 3 bases at J, with 7 bases between the two ends. The CDR3 extends over 13 amino acids. Germline V gene data show CDR1 as SNHLY and CDR2 as FYNNEI. The CDR3 region has the DNA TGTGCCAGCAGTGAAGAAACGGTCTACGAGCAGTACTTC. Translated, it gives CASSEETVYEQYF.

The chain joins TRBV27 to TRBJ2-7, with 7 bases identical to TRBD2. The ends lost 7 bases at V and 8 bases at J; junction bases unmatched: 20. This CDR3 is built from 16 residues. Germline V lookup: CDR1 MNHEY, CDR2 SMNVEV (reference sequence). CDR3 loop: CASTLALGRREGKQYF. The CDR3 DNA reads as TGTGCCAGCACCCTGGCCCTGGGACGGAGGGAGGGGAAGCAGTACTTC.

DNA for the CDR3: TGTGCCAGCAGCTGGGGACAGGGGGCCGATCGCGAGCAGTACTTC. Amino acids: CASSWGQGADREQYF. This sequence joins TRBV7-9 and TRBJ2-7, with 12 bases aligning to TRBD1. Germline trimming cut 4 bases from V and 6 bases from J; bases unmatched to any gene: 7. The CDR3 is made up of 15 amino acids. Germline values: CDR1 SEHNR, CDR2 FQNEAQ (reference sequence).

The chain joins TRBV30 to TRBJ1-5, with D perhaps matching TRBD1 (5 bases). Germline V gene data show CDR1 as GTSNPN and CDR2 as SVGIG (reference sequence). V lost 7 bases and J 2 bases, leaving 18 bases between the germline ends. The CDR3 has 15 amino acids. CDR3 DNA: TGTGCCTTTAGCGGGGGGAGAGGGGGCAATCAGCCCCAGCATTTT. It codes for CAFSGGRGGNQPQHF.

This chain joins TRBV2 and TRBJ2-5, with a possible D match to TRBD2 (7 bases). The CDR3 covers 19 residues. The germline gives CDR1 SNHLY, CDR2 FYNNEI. The V end was cut by 2 bases, the J end by 1 base, with 23 bases between. In nucleotides, the CDR3 is TGTGCCAGCAGTGAATTGGGGTGGGGGGGCCCTCCTCGCCAAGAGACCCAGTACTTC. As protein: CASSELGWGGPPRQETQYF. Full variable domain (remainder filled in from reference TRBV2 and TRBJ2-5): EPEVTQTPSHQVTQMGQEVILRCVPISNHLYFYWYRQILGQKVEFLVSFYNNEISEKSEIFDDQFSVERPDGSNFTLKIRSTKLEDSAMYFCASSELGWGGPPRQETQYFGPGTRLLVL.

This chain uses TRBV5-8 with TRBJ2-2; perhaps TRBD1 as D (6 bases). The germline gives CDR1 SGHTS, CDR2 YDEGEE. V lost 2 bases and J lost 0, with 8 bases in between. CDR3 length equals 15 residues. The CDR3 reads CASSFRGTNTGELFF. The CDR3 DNA reads TGTGCCAGCAGCTTCAGGGGTACGAACACCGGGGAGCTGTTTTTT.

The chain joins TRBV4-1 to TRBJ2-7; 7 bases match TRBD1. Germline CDR1 reads MGHRA; CDR2 reads YSYEKL. This CDR3 region has 16 residues. V trimming: 0 bases; J trimming: 7 bases; junction bases outside the gene matches: 12. As DNA, the CDR3 is TGCGCCAGCAGCCAAGATTCGGACAGGAGGTTAAGGGAGCAGTACTTC. Amino acids: CASSQDSDRRLREQYF.

The rearrangement uses TRBV10-3 and TRBJ2-3, with TRBD2 matching 7 bases. V dropped 7 bases and J dropped 2; count of bases not matched to a gene: 9. Germline V gives CDR1 ENHRY, CDR2 SYGVKD. The CDR3 has 15 amino acids. The CDR3 protein is CAIMDKRGYTDTQYF. DNA of the CDR3: TGTGCCATCATGGACAAGCGGGGATACACAGATACGCAGTATTTT.

This clone has a handful of counts. V and J are TRBV2 and TRBJ2-3; D perhaps matches TRBD2 (7 bases). The CDR3 contains 15 residues. Trimming removed 6 bases at V and 4 bases at J, with 17 bases between. CDR1 and CDR2 from the germline V gene are SNHLY and FYNNEI. The CDR3 DNA follows: TGTGCCAGCAGGGTAGGGGGGGGGCGCGCAGATACGCAGTATTTT. Amino acids: CASRVGGGRADTQYF. The variable domain in full, completed from reference TRBV2 and TRBJ2-3, reads EPEVTQTPSHQVTQMGQEVILRCVPISNHLYFYWYRQILGQKVEFLVSFYNNEISEKSEIFDDQFSVERPDGSNFTLKIRSTKLEDSAMYFCASRVGGGRADTQYFGPGTRLTVL.

The CDR3 sequence is CASSPLGPGYNEQFF. Written as DNA, the CDR3 is TGTGCCAGCTCACCTTTAGGACCGGGATACAATGAGCAGTTCTTC. The V gene is TRBV18, the J gene TRBJ2-1, with a possible D match to TRBD2 (5 bases). CDR1 and CDR2 (germline): KGHSH, LQKENI. V lost 3 bases to trimming and J lost 4 bases, with 13 bases between them. The CDR3 sequence is 15 residues long.

The V gene is TRBV6-6, the J gene TRBJ1-5; the D is unclear. CDR1 and CDR2 (germline): MNHNY, SVGAGI (reference sequence). The CDR3 consists of 14 residues. V lost 7 bases and J lost 1, with 11 bases in between. The CDR3 here is CASIRSGSNQPQHF. The DNA for the CDR3 is TGTGCCAGCATTCGATCGGGGAGCAATCAGCCCCAGCATTTT.

The V call is TRBV27, the J call TRBJ2-7, with D possibly matching TRBD2 (7 bases). V dropped 5 bases and J dropped 4 bases, with 21 bases sitting between them. Germline lookup yields CDR1 MNHEY and CDR2 SMNVEV (reference sequence). The CDR3 is 16 amino acids. CDR3 loop: CASSRAGGAFIYEQYF. As DNA, the CDR3 is TGTGCCAGCAGTCGGGCTGGGGGGGCCTTTATTTACGAGCAGTACTTC.

This rearrangement joins TRBV7-8 to TRBJ2-1, with D perhaps matching TRBD2 (7 bases). V lost 4 bases, J lost 9 bases, and 19 bases lay in between. This CDR3 region has 15 residues. Germline values: CDR1 SGHVS, CDR2 FQNEAQ. The CDR3 here is CASSSKWGGLVEQFF. CDR3 DNA: TGTGCCAGCAGCTCGAAGTGGGGGGGCCTGGTTGAGCAGTTCTTC.

The gene calls are TRBV6-1 and TRBJ2-3; 8 bases match TRBD2. V lost 6 bases, J lost 2 bases, and 7 bases stayed unmatched. Per germline, CDR1 MNHNS and CDR2 SASEGT. The CDR3 sequence is 15 residues long. In nucleotides, the CDR3 is TGTGCCAGCAGCGCCGGGGGGGGGTACACAGATACGCAGTATTTT. It translates to CASSAGGGYTDTQYF.

The V and J genes are TRBV7-8 and TRBJ2-7; 11 nucleotides line up with TRBD2. Germline V CDR1 and CDR2: SGHVS, FQNEAQ. This CDR3 has 15 residues. V was clipped by 3 bases and J by 2 bases; unmatched bases: 3. CDR3 in amino acids: CASSLNSGRAYEQYF. CDR3 nucleotide sequence: TGTGCCAGCAGCTTGAATAGCGGGAGGGCCTACGAGCAGTACTTC. Combining the CDR3 with reference TRBV7-8 and TRBJ2-7 gives the whole variable domain GAGVSQSPRYKVAKRGQDVALRCDPISGHVSLFWYQQALGQGPEFLTYFQNEAQLDKSGLPSDRFFAERPEGSVSTLKIQRTQQEDSAVYLCASSLNSGRAYEQYFGPGTRLTVT.